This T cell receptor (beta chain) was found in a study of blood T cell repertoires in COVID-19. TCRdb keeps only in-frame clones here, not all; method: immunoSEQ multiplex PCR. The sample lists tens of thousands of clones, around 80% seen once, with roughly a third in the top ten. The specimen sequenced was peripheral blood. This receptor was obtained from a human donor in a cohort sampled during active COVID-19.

CDR3 sequence: CASSLDMRSSTDTQYF. In nucleotides, the CDR3 is TGCGCCAGCAGCTTGGATATGCGTTCTAGCACAGATACGCAGTATTTT. The chain joins TRBV5-1 to TRBJ2-3; no clear D. V shed 0 bases and J shed 0 bases, with 11 bases lying between them. Looked up from germline, CDR1 is SGHRS and CDR2 is YFSETQ. The CDR3 spans 16 residues.